These 27 T cell receptor beta chains share one sample of origin, sequenced in a study of high-grade serous ovarian cancer treatment subgroups. Tumor tissue was taken before any definitive surgery or chemotherapy was given. The table came from immunoSEQ multiplex PCR; TCRdb's copy has only in-frame clones and leaves some out. This sample has over 2,000 clones; around 72% occur once, and the top ten carry around 9%. The specimen was tumor tissue. Every receptor here comes from a human donor with high-grade serous ovarian cancer.

The V and J genes are TRBV2 and TRBJ2-7; a weak D match, TRBD1 (6 bases). This CDR3 spans 12 amino acids. V was shortened by 8 bases and J by 6 bases, with 14 bases between the two germline ends. Germline V gives CDR1 SNHLY, CDR2 FYNNEI. The CDR3 spells CASLEQGAEQYF. DNA for the CDR3: TGTGCCAGCTTGGAACAGGGTGCCGAGCAGTACTTC.

The genes are TRBV5-4 and TRBJ2-3; the match to TRBD2 covers 10 bases. Trimming removed 0 bases from V and 1 base from J; junction bases left unmatched: 2. The CDR3 has 16 residues. From germline, CDR1 is SGHNT and CDR2 YYREEE (reference sequence). The chain's CDR3 is CASSLGTSGGTDTQYF. The CDR3 region has the DNA TGTGCCAGCAGCTTGGGTACTAGCGGGGGCACAGATACGCAGTATTTT.

The gene calls are TRBV10-3 and TRBJ1-1; 7 positions match TRBD1. Germline CDR1 ENHRY, CDR2 SYGVKD. CDR3 length: 13 residues. V was pared by 8 bases and J by 2 bases, with 5 bases of the junction left unmatched. The CDR3 is CAILGTANTEAFF. CDR3 in DNA: TGTGCCATCCTTGGGACAGCCAACACTGAAGCTTTCTTT.

The CDR3, as DNA: TGTGCCTGGAGTCCCCCCCGGGGAGGGCGCTCCTACGAGCAGTACTTC. This encodes CAWSPPRGGRSYEQYF. The rearrangement links TRBV30 to TRBJ2-7, with 7 bases fitting TRBD2. V lost 2 bases and J lost 0; bases outside the gene matches: 10. The V gene's germline CDR1 is GTSNPN and CDR2 SVGIG (reference sequence). This CDR3 comprises 16 residues.

The chain recombines TRBV7-9 with TRBJ2-5; D might be TRBD1 or TRBD2, each matching 6 bases. The V and J ends lost 4 bases and 4 bases respectively, with 16 bases between them. This CDR3 contains 15 residues. Germline V gives CDR1 SEHNR, CDR2 FQNEAQ (reference sequence). The chain's CDR3 is CASSSVQQGGETQYF. The CDR3 DNA reads as TGTGCCAGCAGCTCCGTCCAACAGGGAGGAGAGACCCAGTACTTC.

This chain links TRBV2 with TRBJ2-1, with 10 nucleotides matching TRBD2. The V segment lost 5 bases and the J segment 1 base; nucleotides outside the gene matches: 2. CDR3 length: 15 residues. Germline V lookup: CDR1 SNHLY, CDR2 FYNNEI. CDR3 residues: CASSFSGGSYNEQFF. CDR3 DNA: TGTGCCAGCAGTTTTAGCGGGGGGTCCTACAATGAGCAGTTCTTC.

V usage is TRBV28 and J usage is TRBJ2-6, with D tentatively TRBD1 (6 bases). The V gene lost 1 base and the J gene lost 4 bases, with 23 bases spanning the gap. The germline gives CDR1 MDHEN, CDR2 SYDVKM. The CDR3 sequence is 20 residues long. The chain's CDR3 is CASSLLLGQSHRWGANVLTF. As DNA, the CDR3 is TGTGCCAGCAGTTTATTACTTGGACAGTCCCATCGGTGGGGGGCCAACGTCCTGACTTTC. Complete variable domain (other parts from reference TRBV28 and TRBJ2-6): DVKVTQSSRYLVKRTGEKVFLECVQDMDHENMFWYRQDPGLGLRLIYFSYDVKMKEKGDIPEGYSVSREKKERFSLILESASTNQTSMYLCASSLLLGQSHRWGANVLTFGAGSRLTVL.

This chain uses TRBV15 with TRBJ1-6; a possible D gene is TRBD1 (5 bases). V was shortened by 3 bases and J by 4 bases, with 16 bases between the two germline ends. This CDR3 contains 17 residues. Germline-derived CDR1 and CDR2 are LNHNV and YYDKDF (reference sequence). DNA for the CDR3: TGTGCCACCAGCAGGGGGGAGGGCCCTACTTATAATTCACCCCTCCACTTT. Translating it yields CATSRGEGPTYNSPLHF.

The chain uses TRBV27 and TRBJ1-4; 7 bases are shared with TRBD1. The CDR3 is made up of 15 amino acids. V trimming: 4 bases; J trimming: 4 bases; junction bases outside the gene matches: 6. Germline-derived CDR1 and CDR2 are MNHEY and SMNVEV (reference sequence). CDR3 region: CASSSTTGINEKLFF. The CDR3, as DNA: TGTGCCAGCAGTTCAACGACAGGGATTAATGAAAAACTGTTTTTT.

This clone was observed once. The V call is TRBV7-8, the J call TRBJ2-7; D is perhaps TRBD2 (6 bases). Trimming stripped 0 bases from V and 10 bases from J, with 22 bases between. The CDR3 is 16 residues long. Germline loops: CDR1 SGHVS, CDR2 FQNEAQ. Here the CDR3 reads CASSLASAGTGSYQYF. In nucleotides, the CDR3 is TGTGCCAGCAGCTTAGCGTCAGCCGGGACTGGAAGCTATCAGTACTTC.

The V gene is TRBV28, the J gene TRBJ2-7; 9 nucleotides match TRBD1. The V segment lost 6 bases and the J segment 3 bases; nucleotides outside the gene matches: 6. Germline CDR1 MDHEN, CDR2 SYDVKM. This CDR3 has 14 residues. CDR3 amino acids: CASSPGQGGYEQYF. DNA for the CDR3: TGTGCCAGCAGCCCGGGACAGGGAGGCTACGAGCAGTACTTC.

The chain employs TRBV2 and TRBJ1-1; tentatively, D is TRBD1 (5 bases). The CDR3 spans 14 residues. Germline-derived CDR1 and CDR2 are SNHLY and FYNNEI. V lost 8 bases and J lost 1, with 14 bases in between. The CDR3 nucleotides are TGTGCCAGCCTAAGGGGTCAGGAGAACACTGAAGCTTTCTTT. Translation gives CASLRGQENTEAFF.

The chain's CDR3 is CASRGSGQFYGYTF. CDR3 DNA sequence: TGTGCCAGCAGGGGATCGGGACAGTTCTATGGCTACACCTTC. The chain recombines TRBV6-1 with TRBJ1-2; 7 bases map to TRBD1. CDR3 length equals 14 residues. In germline, CDR1 is MNHNS, CDR2 SASEGT. Trimming cost V 6 bases and J 4 bases; bases outside gene matches: 8.

In this sample, this clone turned up a few times. The chain recombines TRBV19 with TRBJ1-2, with D possibly being TRBD1 (5 bases). The length of the CDR3 is 16 residues. Per germline, CDR1 LNHDA and CDR2 SQIVND (reference sequence). The ends were cut back, 7 bases at V and 1 base at J, with 19 bases in the middle. The CDR3 protein is CASTWGPRPNNYGYTF. The CDR3 DNA follows: TGTGCCAGTACCTGGGGCCCGCGGCCTAATAACTATGGCTACACCTTC.

This chain joins TRBV6-5 and TRBJ1-1, with no clear D. With 2 bases removed from V and 1 base from J, the gap between germline ends came to 5 bases. Germline lookup yields CDR1 MNHEY and CDR2 SVGAGI. This CDR3 is built from 13 residues. CDR3 sequence: CASSYARNTEAFF. CDR3 DNA: TGTGCCAGCAGTTACGCCAGGAACACTGAAGCTTTCTTT.

The J gene is TRBJ2-1, the V gene TRBV12-5; 7 bases line up with TRBD1. J was trimmed by 4 bases and V by 6 bases; bases with no gene match: 9. The CDR3 has 15 amino acids. CDR1 and CDR2 from the germline V gene are LGHNT and FRNRAP. DNA for the CDR3: TGTGCTAGTGGGGGCCCCGGGACAGTATACAATGAGCAGTTCTTC. Its protein is CASGGPGTVYNEQFF.

The table lists this clone with a few counts. In DNA, the CDR3 is TGTGCCAGCAGTCTTTCCTGGAATGAGCAGTTCTTC. Its protein product is CASSLSWNEQFF. This chain links TRBV6-1 with TRBJ2-1; no clear D. The CDR3 consists of 12 residues. V lost 5 bases, J lost 7 bases, and 9 bases lay in between. Germline V gene sequence: CDR1 MNHNS, CDR2 SASEGT.

The rearrangement links TRBV7-9 to TRBJ1-3; the D gene is possibly TRBD1 (6 bases). Per germline, CDR1 SEHNR and CDR2 FQNEAQ (reference sequence). V lost 5 bases to trimming and J lost 0 bases, with 23 bases between them. The CDR3 spans 19 residues. The CDR3 sequence is CASSPNLVTGTFSGNTIYF. Here the CDR3 DNA reads TGTGCCAGCAGCCCTAACCTCGTTACAGGGACCTTCTCTGGAAACACCATATATTTT. Full variable domain (remainder filled in from reference TRBV7-9 and TRBJ1-3): DTGVSQNPRHKITKRGQNVTFRCDPISEHNRLYWYRQTLGQGPEFLTYFQNEAQLEKSRLLSDRFSAERPKGSFSTLEIQRTEQGDSAMYLCASSPNLVTGTFSGNTIYFGEGSWLTVV.

CDR3 region: CASSGGGQMNTEAFF. CDR3 in DNA: TGTGCCAGTAGTGGAGGGGGGCAGATGAACACTGAAGCTTTCTTT. The chain carries TRBV19 and TRBJ1-1; D might be TRBD1 (6 bases). Per germline, CDR1 LNHDA and CDR2 SQIVND (reference sequence). Trimming removed 5 bases from V and 0 bases from J, with 13 bases in between. The CDR3 extends over 15 amino acids.

This chain links TRBV19 with TRBJ2-3; TRBD2 aligns across 7 bases. CDR3 size: 15 residues. Germline V gives CDR1 LNHDA, CDR2 SQIVND (reference sequence). V lost 9 bases to trimming and J lost 0 bases; unmatched junction nucleotides: 9. This CDR3 reads CASKHGGSSTDTQYF. The CDR3 coding sequence is TGTGCCAGCAAACACGGGGGGTCAAGCACAGATACGCAGTATTTT.

The genes are TRBV15 and TRBJ2-1; TRBD1 agrees at 10 bases. This CDR3 contains 16 residues. Germline V gene lookup returns CDR1 LNHNV and CDR2 YYDKDF (reference sequence). Trimming cost V 2 bases and J 5 bases; bases outside gene matches: 6. The CDR3 region is CATSRSGTGANNEQFF. The CDR3 nucleotides read TGTGCCACCAGCAGATCCGGGACAGGGGCGAACAATGAGCAGTTCTTC.

The V gene is TRBV29-1, the J gene TRBJ1-3; TRBD1 is a possible D gene (5 bases). Trimming left V 0 bases short and J 0 bases short, with 9 bases between. Germline V gives CDR1 SQVTM, CDR2 ANQGSEA. This CDR3 comprises 15 residues. The CDR3 is CSVEDGATSGNTIYF. CDR3 DNA: TGCAGCGTTGAAGACGGGGCTACCTCTGGAAACACCATATATTTT.

This clone was seen a handful of times. This sequence joins TRBV6-6 and TRBJ1-2, with D possibly being TRBD1 (5 bases). The V and J ends lost 9 bases and 3 bases respectively, with 11 bases between them. This CDR3 contains 12 residues. CDR1 MNHNY and CDR2 SVGAGI come from the germline V gene (reference sequence). The CDR3 protein is CASLGGDYGYTF. CDR3 sequence (DNA): TGTGCCAGTTTGGGGGGAGACTATGGCTACACCTTC.

This rearrangement joins TRBV6-5 to TRBJ1-1; tentatively, D is TRBD1 (5 bases). Trimming pared 8 bases from V and 3 bases from J, leaving 16 bases between. The CDR3 spans 14 residues. Germline CDR1 and CDR2: MNHEY and SVGAGI. CDR3: CASARQCTDTEAFF. The CDR3 DNA follows: TGTGCCAGCGCCAGACAGTGTACGGACACTGAAGCTTTCTTT.

The rearrangement joins TRBV2 to TRBJ1-3, with D unclear. The CDR3 is made up of 14 amino acids. Per germline, CDR1 SNHLY and CDR2 FYNNEI. The ends were cut back, 4 bases at V and 4 bases at J, with 11 bases in the middle. In nucleotides, the CDR3 is TGTGCCAGCAGTGTACCATCCACAGGAAACACCATATATTTT. Residues: CASSVPSTGNTIYF.

The rearrangement uses TRBV11-3 and TRBJ2-1; D ambiguous. The CDR3 length is 13 residues. Germline loops: CDR1 SGHNT, CDR2 YENEEA. V was cut by 2 bases and J by 8 bases, with 10 bases left in between. CDR3 protein: CASSLIPGDEQFF. Written as DNA, the CDR3 is TGTGCCAGCAGCTTAATCCCGGGCGATGAGCAGTTCTTC.

The J gene is TRBJ2-1, the V gene TRBV20-1; no definite D call. The length of the CDR3 is 10 residues. Germline V gene data show CDR1 as DFQATT and CDR2 as SNEGSKA (reference sequence). Trimming cost V 5 bases and J 8 bases, with 7 bases left between them. CDR3 DNA: TGCAGTGCTGGACGGGATGAGCAGTTCTTC. This sequence encodes CSAGRDEQFF.